The 28 T cell receptor beta chains below all came from one sample that was sequenced in a study of human T cells and chemical hapten exposure. From the RACE reads, TCRdb called clonotypes with MiXCR, one entry per CDR3 protein. The sample shows around 92,000 distinct CDR3 sequences, more than 10% of them seen only once. Stated time point: pre-sensitization, week 0. Regarding treatment: therapeutic diphenylcyclopropenone sensitization with weekly scalp DPC. This material consisted of whole blood, taken in connection with sensitization to the hapten diphenylcyclopropenone (DPC). All receptors come from a woman aged 55 to 70 with alopecia areata. Some clones in this sample may be carry-over from other donors' samples.

In this sample, this clonotype turned up many times. The gene calls are TRBV29-1 and TRBJ1-2; D gene uncertain. The CDR3 runs 14 residues. Per germline, CDR1 SQVTM and CDR2 ANQGSEA. With 1 base removed from V and 3 bases from J, the gap between germline ends came to 12 bases. The CDR3 spells CSVEGGMGYYGYTF. The CDR3 bases are TGCAGCGTTGAAGGCGGGATGGGGTACTATGGCTACACCTTC. The full variable domain, in which reference TRBV29-1 and TRBJ1-2 provide the parts outside the CDR3, is SAVISQKPSRDICQRGTSLTIQCQVDSQVTMMFWYRQQPGQSLTLIATANQGSEATYESGFVIDKFPISRPNLTFSTLTVSNMSPEDSSIYLCSVEGGMGYYGYTFGSGTRLTVV.

This clonotype was seen a few times. The V gene is TRBV30, the J gene TRBJ2-6; TRBD1 or TRBD2 may be the D gene (5 bases each). Germline CDR1 GTSNPN, CDR2 SVGIG (reference sequence). The CDR3 spans 16 residues. V lost 0 bases and J lost 0, with 9 bases in between. The CDR3 is CAWSVGADSGANVLTF. The CDR3 DNA follows: TGTGCCTGGAGTGTCGGGGCGGACTCTGGGGCCAACGTCCTGACTTTC.

Only a few counts were recorded for this clonotype. The chain links TRBV29-1 to TRBJ2-1; 13 bases match TRBD2. J was trimmed by 3 bases and V by 2 bases; bases with no gene match: 10. The CDR3 covers 18 residues. Per germline, CDR1 SQVTM and CDR2 ANQGSEA. CDR3 residues: CSVEQGLAGPRDYNEQFF. In DNA, the CDR3 is TGCAGCGTTGAACAGGGACTAGCGGGGCCGAGGGACTACAATGAGCAGTTCTTC.

About this clonotype: Since a much larger clone is just one base distant, this may be a read error. The rearrangement links TRBV5-1 to TRBJ1-6; TRBD1 is a possible D gene (5 bases). Germline CDR1 SGHRS, CDR2 YFSETQ. The CDR3 is made up of 15 amino acids. CDR3: CANSSVNGRDSPLHF. The CDR3 nucleotides are TGCGCCAACAGCTCGGTTAATGGCAGGGATTCACCCCTCCACTTT.

The chain joins TRBV6-6 to TRBJ1-2, with D maybe TRBD1 (5 bases). Germline lookup yields CDR1 MNHNY and CDR2 SVGAGI (reference sequence). The CDR3 loop spans 14 amino acids. Trimming took off 2 bases at V and 6 bases at J, with 13 bases between the two ends. CDR3 sequence (DNA): TGTGCCAGCAGTTACCTTTATGGGACCGATGGCTACACCTTC. Protein product: CASSYLYGTDGYTF.

This sequence joins TRBV30 and TRBJ2-3, with 11 bases identical to TRBD2. CDR1 and CDR2 (germline): GTSNPN, SVGIG (reference sequence). CDR3 length: 16 amino acids. With V trimmed by 2 bases and J by 6 bases, 10 bases remained unmatched. CDR3 region: CAWSIGTSGGGDTQYF. CDR3 bases: TGTGCCTGGAGTATCGGGACTAGCGGCGGCGGGGATACGCAGTATTTT.

There are a few counts of this clonotype. The chain couples TRBV3-1 to TRBJ2-3; no firm D call. In germline, CDR1 is LGHDT, CDR2 YNNKEL (reference sequence). The CDR3 has 14 amino acids. The V end lost 3 bases, the J end lost 0 bases, and 7 bases lay between the germline ends. The CDR3 loop is CASSHTASTDTQYF. The CDR3 DNA follows: TGTGCCAGCAGCCACACAGCCAGCACAGATACGCAGTATTTT.

This clonotype was seen ten or more times. The chain recombines TRBV18 with TRBJ1-1; maybe TRBD1 (5 bases). Per the germline V gene, CDR1 is KGHSH and CDR2 is LQKENI. The CDR3 has 15 amino acids. V was trimmed by 6 bases and J by 7 bases, leaving 21 bases between them. CDR3 sequence (DNA): TGTGCCAGCTCCCCGTCGGGCAGGGCTAACTTTGAAGCTTTCTTT. The encoded protein is CASSPSGRANFEAFF.

This clonotype was detected ten times or more. The gene calls are TRBV2 and TRBJ1-5; tentative D call: TRBD1 (5 bases). Trimming cost V 3 bases and J 0 bases, with 24 bases left between them. Looked up from germline, CDR1 is SNHLY and CDR2 is FYNNEI. This CDR3 is built from 20 residues. CDR3 sequence: CASSDSPEAGTVYSNQPQHF. The DNA of the CDR3 is TGTGCCAGCAGTGACTCCCCCGAGGCAGGGACTGTCTATAGCAATCAGCCCCAGCATTTT. Supplemented by reference TRBV2 and TRBJ1-5, the full variable domain reads EPEVTQTPSHQVTQMGQEVILRCVPISNHLYFYWYRQILGQKVEFLVSFYNNEISEKSEIFDDQFSVERPDGSNFTLKIRSTKLEDSAMYFCASSDSPEAGTVYSNQPQHFGDGTRLSIL.

The chain joins TRBV7-6 to TRBJ2-7, with 9 positions matching TRBD1. The ends lost 1 base at V and 6 bases at J; junction bases unmatched: 4. Germline CDR1 is SGHVS and CDR2 is FNYEAQ. This CDR3 is built from 14 residues. The CDR3 loop reads CASSLVRQGGEQYF. The CDR3 region has the DNA TGTGCCAGCAGCTTAGTAAGACAGGGGGGCGAGCAGTACTTC.

This clonotype was seen ten or more times. The rearrangement uses TRBV19 and TRBJ2-1; 8 bases are a match to TRBD1. Trimming at V came to 4 bases and at J to 9 bases, leaving 8 bases not matched to a gene. Germline CDR1 is LNHDA and CDR2 is SQIVND (reference sequence). This CDR3 has 14 amino acids. CDR3: CASSTRTGRTEQFF. Here the CDR3 DNA reads TGTGCCAGTAGTACAAGGACAGGGAGAACTGAGCAGTTCTTC. The full variable domain, rest sourced from reference TRBV19 and TRBJ2-1, is DGGITQSPKYLFRKEGQNVTLSCEQNLNHDAMYWYRQDPGQGLRLIYYSQIVNDFQKGDIAEGYSVSREKKESFPLTVTSAQKNPTAFYLCASSTRTGRTEQFFGPGTRLTVL.

This clonotype occurred a few times. The rearrangement uses TRBV6-5 and TRBJ1-1; D remains unclear. The CDR3 sequence is 15 residues long. The V gene's germline CDR1 is MNHEY and CDR2 SVGAGI. Trimming removed 3 bases from V and 1 base from J, with 12 bases in between. CDR3 coding DNA: TGTGCCAGCAGTTATATTCCAGGACCGAACACTGAAGCTTTCTTT. Its protein product is CASSYIPGPNTEAFF.

The gene calls are TRBV7-6 and TRBJ2-1; TRBD2 aligns across 13 bases. The germline CDR1 and CDR2 sequences are SGHVS and FNYEAQ. The junction had 11 bases not matched to a gene; V was cut back by 5 bases and J by 7 bases. The CDR3 is 17 amino acids. The CDR3 DNA is TGTGCCAGCAGCCATGGACTAGCGGGGGCTCTGGGGAATGAGCAGTTCTTC. Protein sequence: CASSHGLAGALGNEQFF. Full variable domain (rest looked up from reference TRBV7-6 and TRBJ2-1): GAGVSQSPRYKVTKRGQDVALRCDPISGHVSLYWYRQALGQGPEFLTYFNYEAQQDKSGLPNDRFSAERPEGSISTLTIQRTEQRDSAMYRCASSHGLAGALGNEQFFGPGTRLTVL.

This clonotype was found a few times. This sequence joins TRBV2 and TRBJ2-1, with 8 bases aligning to TRBD1. V lost 4 bases and J lost 2; bases outside the gene matches: 7. Looked up from germline, CDR1 is SNHLY and CDR2 is FYNNEI. The CDR3 has 16 residues. The CDR3 spells CASSARQGRAYNEQFF. The CDR3 DNA reads TGTGCCAGCAGTGCGCGACAGGGGAGAGCCTACAATGAGCAGTTCTTC. Full variable domain (rest looked up from reference TRBV2 and TRBJ2-1): EPEVTQTPSHQVTQMGQEVILRCVPISNHLYFYWYRQILGQKVEFLVSFYNNEISEKSEIFDDQFSVERPDGSNFTLKIRSTKLEDSAMYFCASSARQGRAYNEQFFGPGTRLTVL.

This sequence joins TRBV2 and TRBJ1-1; D gene uncertain. From germline, CDR1 is SNHLY and CDR2 FYNNEI. Trimming took 0 bases from V and 0 from J, leaving 8 bases between them. The CDR3 spans 15 residues. CDR3 sequence: CASSEALQMNTEAFF. The DNA of the CDR3 is TGTGCCAGCAGTGAAGCCCTACAGATGAACACTGAAGCTTTCTTT.

This clonotype was counted ten times or more. The CDR3: CSASSRAQSNQPQHF. The CDR3 DNA is TGCAGTGCTAGTTCGCGGGCGCAGAGCAATCAGCCCCAGCATTTT. This chain connects TRBV20-1 to TRBJ1-5; D unclear. Trimming removed 3 bases at V and 1 base at J, with 13 bases between. The CDR3 consists of 15 residues. CDR1 is DFQATT, CDR2 SNEGSKA, per germline (reference sequence).

This clonotype showed up many times. The chain recombines TRBV12-3 or TRBV12-4 with TRBJ2-3; 9 bases are shared with TRBD2. This CDR3 is 14 amino acids long. The junction had 9 bases not matched to a gene; V was cut back by 3 bases and J by 11 bases. CDR3 DNA: TGTGCCAGCAGTTTTCTTCCATCTAGCGGGGAGCAGTATTTT. Residues: CASSFLPSSGEQYF.

This rearrangement joins TRBV3-1 to TRBJ2-3, with TRBD2 as a possible D gene (6 bases). V was cut by 3 bases and J by 4 bases, with 20 bases left in between. This CDR3 has 17 residues. CDR1 and CDR2 (germline): LGHDT, YNNKEL (reference sequence). CDR3 loop: CASSQRPGSGPSDTQYF. The CDR3 DNA sequence: TGTGCCAGCAGCCAGAGACCGGGTAGCGGCCCCTCAGATACGCAGTATTTT.

The sample holds many counts of this clonotype. The V call is TRBV13, the J call TRBJ2-7; D uncertain. The CDR3 sequence is 14 residues long. Germline CDR1 and CDR2: PRHDT and FYEKMQ (reference sequence). The germline V and J ends were trimmed by 4 bases and 4 bases, with 14 bases remaining between them. For the CDR3, the DNA is TGTGCCAGCAGCTCCCGGCAACAGAGTTACGAGCAGTACTTC. This codes for CASSSRQQSYEQYF.

This clonotype was seen only a few times. This rearrangement joins TRBV7-2 to TRBJ1-1; D may be TRBD1 (6 bases). This CDR3 is built from 16 residues. Germline V lookup: CDR1 SGHTA, CDR2 FQGNSA. The V gene lost 1 base and the J gene lost 1 base, with 13 bases spanning the gap. CDR3 sequence reads: CASSLVMGGPNTEAFF. The DNA for the CDR3 is TGTGCCAGCAGCTTAGTGATGGGGGGGCCGAACACTGAAGCTTTCTTT.

The chain uses TRBV11-2 and TRBJ2-3; 9 nucleotides agree with TRBD2. After removal of 1 base from V and 0 bases from J, the junction contained 2 bases not matched to a gene. Looked up from germline, CDR1 is SGHAT and CDR2 is FQNNGV. This CDR3 is built from 16 residues. The CDR3 coding sequence is TGTGCCAGCAGCTTAGTAGCGGGGGAGAGCACAGATACGCAGTATTTT. Protein: CASSLVAGESTDTQYF.

This clonotype appeared many times. The rearrangement links TRBV29-1 to TRBJ2-3; 8 nucleotides match TRBD2. Germline assignment: CDR1 SQVTM and CDR2 ANQGSEA. Germline trimming cut 1 base from V and 2 bases from J; bases unmatched to any gene: 8. The CDR3 length is 16 residues. The CDR3 DNA reads TGCAGCGTTGAAGCCCCGGGACTAGGGGCCACAGATACGCAGTATTTT. Its protein product is CSVEAPGLGATDTQYF.

This clonotype has a count of ten or more. The chain joins TRBV4-1 to TRBJ1-6; D unclear. The germline V gene encodes CDR1 MGHRA and CDR2 YSYEKL. The CDR3 has 15 residues. The V end was cut by 2 bases, the J end by 1 base, with 6 bases between. The CDR3 DNA sequence: TGCGCCAGCAGCCAAAGGGAATCCTATAATTCACCCCTCCACTTT. Its translation: CASSQRESYNSPLHF.

Many counts were recorded for this clonotype. The rearrangement links TRBV5-4 to TRBJ2-1, with 7 bases fitting TRBD1. Germline V lookup: CDR1 SGHNT, CDR2 YYREEE (reference sequence). With V trimmed by 4 bases and J by 6 bases, 4 bases remained unmatched. The CDR3 is made up of 13 amino acids. CDR3 sequence (DNA): TGTGCCAGCAGCGGGGGACAGAGCAATGAGCAGTTCTTC. Amino acid sequence: CASSGGQSNEQFF.

There are many counts of this clonotype. The rearrangement links TRBV4-2 to TRBJ2-1, with 12 bases that match TRBD2. The V and J ends lost 4 bases and 9 bases, in that order; junction bases with no gene match: 16. The V gene's germline CDR1 is LGHNA and CDR2 YNFKEQ. This CDR3 region has 18 residues. The DNA for the CDR3 is TGTGCCAGCAGCCCCATAAGCCCCCTAGCGGGGGGGCGGGTTGAGCAGTTCTTC. Protein product: CASSPISPLAGGRVEQFF.

The V call is TRBV6-5, the J call TRBJ1-5; D remains ambiguous. Germline-derived CDR1 and CDR2 are MNHEY and SVGAGI. V was trimmed by 8 bases and J by 7 bases, leaving 6 bases between them. CDR3 size: 10 residues. CDR3 protein: CASGEQPQHF. CDR3 sequence (DNA): TGTGCCAGCGGGGAACAGCCCCAGCATTTT.

The table lists this clonotype with many counts. The chain carries TRBV7-2 and TRBJ2-1; D is undetermined. There are 14 residues in the CDR3. The V gene lost 3 bases and the J gene lost 3 bases, with 9 bases spanning the gap. The germline gives CDR1 SGHTA, CDR2 FQGNSA. The CDR3 protein is CASSLASLYNEQFF. The CDR3 DNA follows: TGTGCCAGCAGCTTGGCATCCCTCTACAATGAGCAGTTCTTC.

In its sample, this clonotype was seen many times. The gene calls are TRBV6-5 and TRBJ1-1, with a weak D call TRBD1 (5 bases). The CDR3 runs to 13 residues. Trimming cost V 10 bases and J 1 base, with 13 bases left between them. Germline CDR1 is MNHEY and CDR2 is SVGAGI. The CDR3 DNA sequence: TGTGCCACCGGCGGGGGAAGGAACACTGAAGCTTTCTTT. Amino acids: CATGGGRNTEAFF.